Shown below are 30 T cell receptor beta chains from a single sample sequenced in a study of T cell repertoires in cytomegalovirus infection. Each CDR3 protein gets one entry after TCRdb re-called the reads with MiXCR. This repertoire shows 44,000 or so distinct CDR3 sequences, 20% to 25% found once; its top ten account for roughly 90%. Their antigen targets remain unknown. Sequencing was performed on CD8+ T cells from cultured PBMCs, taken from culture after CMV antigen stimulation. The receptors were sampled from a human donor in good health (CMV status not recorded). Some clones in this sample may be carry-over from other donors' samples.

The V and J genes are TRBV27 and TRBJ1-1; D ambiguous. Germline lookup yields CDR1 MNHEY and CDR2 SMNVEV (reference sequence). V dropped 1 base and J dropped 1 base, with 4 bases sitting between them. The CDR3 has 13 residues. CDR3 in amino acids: CASSLYRNTEAFF. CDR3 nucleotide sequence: TGTGCCAGCAGTTTATACAGGAACACTGAAGCTTTCTTT.

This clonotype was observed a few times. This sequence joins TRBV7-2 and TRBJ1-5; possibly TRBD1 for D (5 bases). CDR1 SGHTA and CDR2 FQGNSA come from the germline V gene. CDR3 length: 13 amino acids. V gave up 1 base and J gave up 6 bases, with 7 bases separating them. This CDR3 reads CASSLGGRQPQHF. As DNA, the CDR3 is TGTGCCAGCAGCTTAGGGGGACGTCAGCCCCAGCATTTT.

The CDR3, as DNA: TGTGCCAGCAGGCCCGGGACAGGGGGCCTCATCTATGGCTACACCTTC. Its protein product is CASRPGTGGLIYGYTF. This chain connects TRBV28 to TRBJ1-2, with 12 bases matching TRBD1. The germline V gene encodes CDR1 MDHEN and CDR2 SYDVKM. The length of the CDR3 is 16 residues. V shed 6 bases, J shed 4 bases, and the junction held 9 bases outside the gene matches.

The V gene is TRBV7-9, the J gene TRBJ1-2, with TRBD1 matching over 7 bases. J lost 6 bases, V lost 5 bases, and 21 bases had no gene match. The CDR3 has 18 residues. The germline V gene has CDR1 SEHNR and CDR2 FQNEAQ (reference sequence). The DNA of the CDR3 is TGTGCCAGCAGCGGGAACCAATACAGGGGCCCAGACTTCGATGGCTACACCTTC. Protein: CASSGNQYRGPDFDGYTF.

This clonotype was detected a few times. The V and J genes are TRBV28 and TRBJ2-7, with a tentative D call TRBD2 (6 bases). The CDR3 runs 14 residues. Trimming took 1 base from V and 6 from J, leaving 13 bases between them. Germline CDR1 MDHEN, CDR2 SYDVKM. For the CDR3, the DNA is TGTGCCAGCAGTTTATTTGGACTAACCGTCGAGCAGTACTTC. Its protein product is CASSLFGLTVEQYF.

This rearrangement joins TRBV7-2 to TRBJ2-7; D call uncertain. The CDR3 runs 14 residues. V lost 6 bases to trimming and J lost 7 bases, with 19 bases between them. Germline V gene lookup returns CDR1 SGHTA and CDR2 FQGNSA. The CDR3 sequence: CASRSLGPPREQYF. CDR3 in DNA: TGTGCCAGCAGATCACTCGGGCCACCGAGGGAGCAGTACTTC.

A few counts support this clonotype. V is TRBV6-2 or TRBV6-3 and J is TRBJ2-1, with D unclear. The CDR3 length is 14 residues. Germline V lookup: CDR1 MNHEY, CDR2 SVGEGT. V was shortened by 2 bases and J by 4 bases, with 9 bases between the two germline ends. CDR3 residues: CASSYVDAYNEQFF. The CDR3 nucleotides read TGTGCCAGCAGTTACGTGGACGCTTACAATGAGCAGTTCTTC.

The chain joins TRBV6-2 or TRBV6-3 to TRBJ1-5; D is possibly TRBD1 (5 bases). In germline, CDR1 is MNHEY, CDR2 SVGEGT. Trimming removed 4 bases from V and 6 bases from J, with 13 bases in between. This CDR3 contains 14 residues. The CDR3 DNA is TGTGCCAGCAGTTTAACAGGTGGGCGTCAGCCCCAGCATTTT. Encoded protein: CASSLTGGRQPQHF.

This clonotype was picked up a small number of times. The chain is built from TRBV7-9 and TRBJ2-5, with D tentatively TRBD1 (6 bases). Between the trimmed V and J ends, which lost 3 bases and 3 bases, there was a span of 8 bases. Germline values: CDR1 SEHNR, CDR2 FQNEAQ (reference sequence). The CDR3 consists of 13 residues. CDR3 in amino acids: CASSFNREETQYF. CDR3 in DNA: TGTGCCAGCAGCTTTAACAGGGAAGAGACCCAGTACTTC.

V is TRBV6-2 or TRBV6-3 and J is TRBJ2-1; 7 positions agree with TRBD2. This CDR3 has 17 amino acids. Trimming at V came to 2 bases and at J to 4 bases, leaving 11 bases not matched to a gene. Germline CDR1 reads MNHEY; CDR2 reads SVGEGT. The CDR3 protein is CASSYRKPLADYNEQFF. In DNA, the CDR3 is TGTGCCAGCAGTTACCGTAAACCGCTAGCGGATTACAATGAGCAGTTCTTC.

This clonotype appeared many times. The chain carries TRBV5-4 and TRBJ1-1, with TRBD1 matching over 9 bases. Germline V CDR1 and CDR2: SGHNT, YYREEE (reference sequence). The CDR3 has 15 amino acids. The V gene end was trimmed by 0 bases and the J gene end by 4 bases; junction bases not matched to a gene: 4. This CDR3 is CASSLEDRGTTEAFF. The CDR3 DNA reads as TGTGCCAGCAGCTTGGAGGACAGGGGTACCACTGAAGCTTTCTTT.

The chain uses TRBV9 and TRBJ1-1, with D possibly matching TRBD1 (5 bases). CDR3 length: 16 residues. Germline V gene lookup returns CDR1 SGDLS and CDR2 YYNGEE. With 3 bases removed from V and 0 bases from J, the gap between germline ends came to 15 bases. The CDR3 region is CASSAARDSLNTEAFF. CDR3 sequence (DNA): TGTGCCAGCAGCGCCGCCCGGGACTCGCTGAACACTGAAGCTTTCTTT. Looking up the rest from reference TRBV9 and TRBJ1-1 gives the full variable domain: DSGVTQTPKHLITATGQRVTLRCSPRSGDLSVYWYQQSLDQGLQFLIQYYNGEERAKGNILERFSAQQFPDLHSELNLSSLELGDSALYFCASSAARDSLNTEAFFGQGTRLTVV.

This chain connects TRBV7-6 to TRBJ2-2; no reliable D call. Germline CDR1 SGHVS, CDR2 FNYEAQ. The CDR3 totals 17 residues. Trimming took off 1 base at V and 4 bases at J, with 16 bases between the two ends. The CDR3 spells CASSLGVDQLRTGELFF. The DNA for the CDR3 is TGTGCCAGCAGCTTAGGGGTGGACCAGCTACGCACCGGGGAGCTGTTTTTT.

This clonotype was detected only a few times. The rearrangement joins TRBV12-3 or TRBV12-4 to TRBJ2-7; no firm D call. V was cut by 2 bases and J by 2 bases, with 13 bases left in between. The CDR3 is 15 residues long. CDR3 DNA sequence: TGTGCCAGCAGTTTAAGCTCCGGCAGAACCTACGAGCAGTACTTC. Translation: CASSLSSGRTYEQYF.

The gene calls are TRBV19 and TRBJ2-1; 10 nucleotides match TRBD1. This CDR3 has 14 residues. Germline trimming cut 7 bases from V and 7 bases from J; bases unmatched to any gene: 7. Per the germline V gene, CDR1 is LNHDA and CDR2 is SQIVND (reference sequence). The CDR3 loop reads CASTGDRGMNEQFF. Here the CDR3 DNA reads TGTGCCAGTACTGGGGACAGGGGCATGAATGAGCAGTTCTTC.

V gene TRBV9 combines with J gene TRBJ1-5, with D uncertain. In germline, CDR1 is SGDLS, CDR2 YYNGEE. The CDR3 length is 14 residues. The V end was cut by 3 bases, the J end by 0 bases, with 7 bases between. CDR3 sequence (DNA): TGTGCCAGCAGCGACCAGAATAGCAATCAGCCCCAGCATTTT. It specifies CASSDQNSNQPQHF.

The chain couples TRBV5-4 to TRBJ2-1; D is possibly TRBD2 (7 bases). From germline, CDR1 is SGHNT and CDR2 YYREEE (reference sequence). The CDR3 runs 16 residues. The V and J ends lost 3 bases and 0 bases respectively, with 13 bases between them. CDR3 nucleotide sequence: TGTGCCAGCAGCTGGGGAGGGGACAACTCCTACAATGAGCAGTTCTTC. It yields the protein CASSWGGDNSYNEQFF.

The CDR3 nucleotides are TGTGCCAGCTCGGTGCCCGACAATGAGCAGTTCTTC. This encodes CASSVPDNEQFF. This chain joins TRBV5-5 and TRBJ2-1; no firm D call. V was shortened by 7 bases and J by 5 bases, with 10 bases between the two germline ends. CDR3 length equals 12 residues. CDR1 SGHKS and CDR2 YYEKEE come from the germline V gene (reference sequence).

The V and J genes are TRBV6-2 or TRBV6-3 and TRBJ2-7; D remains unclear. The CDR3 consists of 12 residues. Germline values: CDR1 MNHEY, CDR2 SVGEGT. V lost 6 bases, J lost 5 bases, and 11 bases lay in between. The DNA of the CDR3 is TGTGCCAGCAGCCCCTCGATCCACGAGCAGTACTTC. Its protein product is CASSPSIHEQYF.

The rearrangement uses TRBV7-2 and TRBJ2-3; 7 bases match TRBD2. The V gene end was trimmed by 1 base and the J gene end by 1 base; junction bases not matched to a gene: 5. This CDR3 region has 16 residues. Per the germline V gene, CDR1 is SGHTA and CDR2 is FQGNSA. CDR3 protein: CASSLGAGARTDTQYF. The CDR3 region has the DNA TGTGCCAGCAGCTTAGGGGCGGGAGCCCGCACAGATACGCAGTATTTT.

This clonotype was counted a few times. The CDR3 here is CASSPRQGASYEQYF. CDR3 bases: TGCGCCAGCAGCCCTAGACAGGGTGCCTCCTACGAGCAGTACTTC. The chain couples TRBV4-1 to TRBJ2-7; 7 positions agree with TRBD1. The CDR3 is 15 residues long. Germline V gives CDR1 MGHRA, CDR2 YSYEKL. V lost 4 bases and J lost 0; bases outside the gene matches: 6.

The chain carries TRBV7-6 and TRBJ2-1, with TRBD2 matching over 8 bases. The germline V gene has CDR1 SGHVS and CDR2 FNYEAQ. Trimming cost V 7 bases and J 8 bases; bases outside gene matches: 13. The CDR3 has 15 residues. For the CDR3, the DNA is TGTGCCAGCACCTTCGGGACTAGGGGGAGCGATGAGCAGTTCTTC. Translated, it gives CASTFGTRGSDEQFF.

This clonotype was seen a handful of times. CDR3 sequence reads: CASRGTGLNTEAFF. The CDR3, as DNA: TGTGCCAGCAGGGGGACAGGATTGAACACTGAAGCTTTCTTT. The genes are TRBV2 and TRBJ1-1, with TRBD1 matching over 8 bases. Germline trimming cut 6 bases from V and 0 bases from J; bases unmatched to any gene: 3. Per the germline V gene, CDR1 is SNHLY and CDR2 is FYNNEI. This CDR3 is 14 amino acids long. The variable domain in full, completed from reference TRBV2 and TRBJ1-1, reads EPEVTQTPSHQVTQMGQEVILRCVPISNHLYFYWYRQILGQKVEFLVSFYNNEISEKSEIFDDQFSVERPDGSNFTLKIRSTKLEDSAMYFCASRGTGLNTEAFFGQGTRLTVV.

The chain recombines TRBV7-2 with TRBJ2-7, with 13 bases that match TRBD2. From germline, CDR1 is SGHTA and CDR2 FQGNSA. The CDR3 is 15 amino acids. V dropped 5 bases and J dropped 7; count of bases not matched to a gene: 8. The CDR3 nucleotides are TGTGCCAGCAGCCTAAGACTAGCGGGAGGAGATGAGCAGTACTTC. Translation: CASSLRLAGGDEQYF.

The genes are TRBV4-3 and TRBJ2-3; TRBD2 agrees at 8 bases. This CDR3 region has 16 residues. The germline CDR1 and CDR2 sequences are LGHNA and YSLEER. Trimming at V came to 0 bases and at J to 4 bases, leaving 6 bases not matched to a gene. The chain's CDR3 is CASSQEGVAGSDTQYF. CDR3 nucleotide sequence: TGCGCCAGCAGCCAAGAGGGAGTAGCGGGATCAGATACGCAGTATTTT.

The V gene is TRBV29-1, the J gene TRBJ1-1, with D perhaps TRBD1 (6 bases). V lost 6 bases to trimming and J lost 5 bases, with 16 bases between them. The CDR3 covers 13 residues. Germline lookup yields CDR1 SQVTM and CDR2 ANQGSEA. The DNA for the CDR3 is TGCAGCGTCAATACAGGGCGGGGGACTGAAGCTTTCTTT. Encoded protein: CSVNTGRGTEAFF. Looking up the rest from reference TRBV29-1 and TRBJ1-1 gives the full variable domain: SAVISQKPSRDICQRGTSLTIQCQVDSQVTMMFWYRQQPGQSLTLIATANQGSEATYESGFVIDKFPISRPNLTFSTLTVSNMSPEDSSIYLCSVNTGRGTEAFFGQGTRLTVV.

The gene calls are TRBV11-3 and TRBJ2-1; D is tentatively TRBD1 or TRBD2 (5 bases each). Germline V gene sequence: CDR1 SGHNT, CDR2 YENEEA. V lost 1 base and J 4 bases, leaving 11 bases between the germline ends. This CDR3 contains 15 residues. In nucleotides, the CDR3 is TGTGCCAGCAGCTTAGGAGGGGCGAGTTACAATGAGCAGTTCTTC. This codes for CASSLGGASYNEQFF.

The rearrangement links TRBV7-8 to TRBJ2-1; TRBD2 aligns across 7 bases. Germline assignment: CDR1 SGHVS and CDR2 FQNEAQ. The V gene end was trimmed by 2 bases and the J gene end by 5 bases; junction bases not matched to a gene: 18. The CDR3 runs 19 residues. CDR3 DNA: TGTGCCAGCAGCTTACCAATTTTGGACGCGCCGGGAGGTAACAATGAGCAGTTCTTC. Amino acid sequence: CASSLPILDAPGGNNEQFF.

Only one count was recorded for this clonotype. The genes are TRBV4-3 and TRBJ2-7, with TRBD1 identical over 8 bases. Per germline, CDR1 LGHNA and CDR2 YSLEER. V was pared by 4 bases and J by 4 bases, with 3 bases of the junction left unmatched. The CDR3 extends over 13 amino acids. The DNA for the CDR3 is TGCGCCAGCAGCCCCGACAGGGGTTACGAGCAGTACTTC. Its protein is CASSPDRGYEQYF.

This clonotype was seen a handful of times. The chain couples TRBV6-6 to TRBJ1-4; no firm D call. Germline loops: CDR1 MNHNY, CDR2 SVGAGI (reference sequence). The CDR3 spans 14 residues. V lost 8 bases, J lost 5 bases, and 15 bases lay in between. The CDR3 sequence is CASGYRSDNEKLFF. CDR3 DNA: TGTGCCAGCGGGTATCGGTCGGACAATGAAAAACTGTTTTTT.